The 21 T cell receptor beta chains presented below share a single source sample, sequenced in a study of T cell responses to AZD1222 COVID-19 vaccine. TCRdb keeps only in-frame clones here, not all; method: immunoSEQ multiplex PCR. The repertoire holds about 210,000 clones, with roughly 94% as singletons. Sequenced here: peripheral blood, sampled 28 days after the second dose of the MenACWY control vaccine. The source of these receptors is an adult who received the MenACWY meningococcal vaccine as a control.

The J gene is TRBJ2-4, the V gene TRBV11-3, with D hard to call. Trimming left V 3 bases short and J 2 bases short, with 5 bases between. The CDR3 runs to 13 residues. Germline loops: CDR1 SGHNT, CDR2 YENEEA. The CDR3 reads CASSLGTKNIQYF. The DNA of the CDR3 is TGTGCCAGCAGCTTGGGGACCAAAAACATTCAGTACTTC.

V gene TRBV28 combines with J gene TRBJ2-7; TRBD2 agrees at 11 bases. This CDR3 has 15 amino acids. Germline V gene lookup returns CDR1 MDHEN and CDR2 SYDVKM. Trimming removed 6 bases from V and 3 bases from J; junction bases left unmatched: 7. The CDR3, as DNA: TGTGCCAGCAGCCCTCTAGCGGGAGGTGGCTACGAGCAGTACTTC. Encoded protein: CASSPLAGGGYEQYF.

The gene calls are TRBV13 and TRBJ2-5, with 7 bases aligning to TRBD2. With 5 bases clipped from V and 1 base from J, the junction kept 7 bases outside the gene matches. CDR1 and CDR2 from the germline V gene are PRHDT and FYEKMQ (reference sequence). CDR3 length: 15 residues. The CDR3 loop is CASSTSTSPQETQYF. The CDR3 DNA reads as TGTGCCAGCAGCACTTCGACTAGCCCCCAAGAGACCCAGTACTTC.

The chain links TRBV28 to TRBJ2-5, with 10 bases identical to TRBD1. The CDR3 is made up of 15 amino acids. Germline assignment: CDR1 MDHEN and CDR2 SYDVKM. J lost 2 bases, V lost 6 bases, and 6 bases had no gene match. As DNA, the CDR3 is TGTGCCAGCAGCACGACAGGGGGCACTCAAGAGACCCAGTACTTC. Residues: CASSTTGGTQETQYF. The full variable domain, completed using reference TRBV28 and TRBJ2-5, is DVKVTQSSRYLVKRTGEKVFLECVQDMDHENMFWYRQDPGLGLRLIYFSYDVKMKEKGDIPEGYSVSREKKERFSLILESASTNQTSMYLCASSTTGGTQETQYFGPGTRLLVL.

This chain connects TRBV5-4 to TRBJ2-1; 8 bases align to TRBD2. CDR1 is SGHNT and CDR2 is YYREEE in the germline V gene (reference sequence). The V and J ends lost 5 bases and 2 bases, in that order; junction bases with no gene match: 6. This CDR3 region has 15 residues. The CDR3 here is CASRSIGGAYNEQFF. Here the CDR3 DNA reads TGTGCCAGCAGATCCATCGGGGGGGCCTACAATGAGCAGTTCTTC. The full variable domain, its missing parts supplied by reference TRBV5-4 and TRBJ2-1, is ETGVTQSPTHLIKTRGQQVTLRCSSQSGHNTVSWYQQALGQGPQFIFQYYREEENGRGNFPPRFSGLQFPNYSSELNVNALELDDSALYLCASRSIGGAYNEQFFGPGTRLTVL.

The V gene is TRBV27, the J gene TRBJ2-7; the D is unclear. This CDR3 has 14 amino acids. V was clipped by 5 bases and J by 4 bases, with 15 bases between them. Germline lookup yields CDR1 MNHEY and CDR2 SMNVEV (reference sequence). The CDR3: CASSPSIGPYEQYF. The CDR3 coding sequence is TGTGCCAGCAGTCCCTCGATAGGACCTTACGAGCAGTACTTC.

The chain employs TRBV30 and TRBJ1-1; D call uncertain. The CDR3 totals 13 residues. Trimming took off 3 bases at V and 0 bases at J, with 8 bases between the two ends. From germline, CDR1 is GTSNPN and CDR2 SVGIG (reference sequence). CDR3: CAWREGLNTEAFF. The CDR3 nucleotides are TGTGCCTGGAGAGAGGGTTTGAACACTGAAGCTTTCTTT.

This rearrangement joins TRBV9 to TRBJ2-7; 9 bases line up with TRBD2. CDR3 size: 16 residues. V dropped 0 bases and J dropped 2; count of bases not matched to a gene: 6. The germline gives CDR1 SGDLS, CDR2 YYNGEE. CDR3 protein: CASSVGLVAGAYEQYF. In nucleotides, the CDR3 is TGTGCCAGCAGCGTAGGTCTGGTAGCGGGGGCCTACGAGCAGTACTTC.

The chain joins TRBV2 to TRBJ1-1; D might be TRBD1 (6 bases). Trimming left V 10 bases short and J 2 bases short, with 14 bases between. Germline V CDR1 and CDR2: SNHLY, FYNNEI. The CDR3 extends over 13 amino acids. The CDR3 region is CANRVSGNTEAFF. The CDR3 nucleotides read TGTGCCAACAGGGTTTCGGGTAACACTGAAGCTTTCTTT.

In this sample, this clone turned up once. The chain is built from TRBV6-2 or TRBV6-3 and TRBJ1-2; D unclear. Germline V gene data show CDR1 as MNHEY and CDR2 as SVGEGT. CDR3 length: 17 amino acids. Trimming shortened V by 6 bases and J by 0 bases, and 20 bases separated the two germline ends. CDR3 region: CASSPGPRRQANYGYTF. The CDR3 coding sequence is TGTGCCAGCAGCCCTGGGCCGCGCCGGCAAGCTAACTATGGCTACACCTTC.

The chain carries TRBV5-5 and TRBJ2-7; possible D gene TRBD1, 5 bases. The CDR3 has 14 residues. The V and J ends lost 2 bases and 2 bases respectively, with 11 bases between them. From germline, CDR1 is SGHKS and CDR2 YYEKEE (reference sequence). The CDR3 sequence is CASSFRAGTYEQYF. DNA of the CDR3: TGTGCCAGCAGCTTTCGCGCAGGGACCTACGAGCAGTACTTC.

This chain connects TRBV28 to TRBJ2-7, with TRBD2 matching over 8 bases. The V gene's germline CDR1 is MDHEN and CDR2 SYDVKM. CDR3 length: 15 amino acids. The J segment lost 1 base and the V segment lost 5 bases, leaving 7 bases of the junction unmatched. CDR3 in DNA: TGTGCCAGCAGTACACCGGGACTAGGATCCTACGAGCAGTACTTC. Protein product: CASSTPGLGSYEQYF.

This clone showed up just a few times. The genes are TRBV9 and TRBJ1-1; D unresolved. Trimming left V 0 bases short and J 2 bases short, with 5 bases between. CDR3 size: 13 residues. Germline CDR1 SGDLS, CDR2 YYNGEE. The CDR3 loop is CASSVEINTEAFF. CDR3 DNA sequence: TGTGCCAGCAGCGTAGAAATAAACACTGAAGCTTTCTTT.

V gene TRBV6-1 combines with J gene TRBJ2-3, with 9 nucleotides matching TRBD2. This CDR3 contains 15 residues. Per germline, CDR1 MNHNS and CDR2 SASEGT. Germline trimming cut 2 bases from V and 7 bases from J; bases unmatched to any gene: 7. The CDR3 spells CASSEMAGGFNTQYF. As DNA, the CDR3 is TGTGCCAGCAGTGAAATGGCGGGAGGGTTTAATACGCAGTATTTT.

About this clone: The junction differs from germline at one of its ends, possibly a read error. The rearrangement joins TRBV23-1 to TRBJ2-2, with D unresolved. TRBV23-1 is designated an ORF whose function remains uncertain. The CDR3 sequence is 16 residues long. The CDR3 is CASSQSGRPKTGELFF. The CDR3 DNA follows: TGCGCCAGCAGTCAATCGGGCAGACCGAAGACCGGGGAGCTGTTTTTT.

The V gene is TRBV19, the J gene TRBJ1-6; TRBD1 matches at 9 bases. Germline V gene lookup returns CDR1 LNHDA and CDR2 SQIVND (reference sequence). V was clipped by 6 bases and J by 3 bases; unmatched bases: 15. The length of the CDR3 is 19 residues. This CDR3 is CASRGGDRVPTDYNSPLHF. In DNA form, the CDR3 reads TGTGCCAGTAGAGGAGGGGACAGGGTCCCAACTGACTATAATTCACCCCTCCACTTT.

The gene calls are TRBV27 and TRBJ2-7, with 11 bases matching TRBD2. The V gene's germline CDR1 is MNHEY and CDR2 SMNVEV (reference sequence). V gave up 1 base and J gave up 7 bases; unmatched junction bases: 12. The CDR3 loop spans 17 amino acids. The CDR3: CASSLWGLAGGSGEQYF. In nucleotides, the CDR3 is TGTGCCAGCAGTTTATGGGGGCTAGCGGGAGGCTCAGGGGAGCAGTACTTC.

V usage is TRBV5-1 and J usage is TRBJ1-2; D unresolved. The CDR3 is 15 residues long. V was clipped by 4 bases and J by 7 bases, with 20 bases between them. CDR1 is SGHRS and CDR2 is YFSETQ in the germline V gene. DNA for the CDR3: TGCGCCAGCAGCCTCGCCCTCTCGGAGGTCGGTGGCTACACCTTC. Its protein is CASSLALSEVGGYTF.

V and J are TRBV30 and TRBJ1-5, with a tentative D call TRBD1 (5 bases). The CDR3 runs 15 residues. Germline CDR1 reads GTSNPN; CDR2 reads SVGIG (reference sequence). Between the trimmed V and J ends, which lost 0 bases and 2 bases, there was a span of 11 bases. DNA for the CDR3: TGTGCCTGGAGTGTCTCGGCGGGGGGCAATCAGCCCCAGCATTTT. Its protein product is CAWSVSAGGNQPQHF.

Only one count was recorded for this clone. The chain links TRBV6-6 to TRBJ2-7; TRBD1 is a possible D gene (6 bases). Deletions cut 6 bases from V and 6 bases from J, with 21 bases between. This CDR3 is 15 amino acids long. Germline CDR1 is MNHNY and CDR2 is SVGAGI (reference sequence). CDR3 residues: CASRGATEGSGEQYF. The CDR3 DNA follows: TGTGCCAGCAGGGGGGCGACAGAGGGAAGTGGCGAGCAGTACTTC.

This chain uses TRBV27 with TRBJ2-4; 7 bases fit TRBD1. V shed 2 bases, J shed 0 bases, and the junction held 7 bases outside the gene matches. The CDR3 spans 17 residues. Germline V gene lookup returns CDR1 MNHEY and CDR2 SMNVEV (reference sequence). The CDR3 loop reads CASSLVGTALAKNIQYF. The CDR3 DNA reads TGTGCCAGCAGTTTAGTCGGGACAGCCTTAGCCAAAAACATTCAGTACTTC.